These 8 T cell receptor beta chains were all obtained from the same sample, sequenced in a study of T cells of healthy individuals. Each CDR3 protein gets one entry after TCRdb re-called the 5' RACE reads with MiXCR. Here the sample spans tens of thousands of distinct CDR3 sequences, about 4.2% being singletons. The receptor set was obtained from a human donor in good health.

The sample holds many counts of this clonotype. V gene TRBV6-6 combines with J gene TRBJ2-5; D not certain. The CDR3 spans 16 residues. V lost 0 bases and J 2 bases, leaving 13 bases between the germline ends. Per the germline V gene, CDR1 is MNHNY and CDR2 is SVGAGI (reference sequence). Here the CDR3 DNA reads TGTGCCAGCAGTTACTCGATCTTGGCGCCTCAAGAGACCCAGTACTTC. It encodes CASSYSILAPQETQYF.

The table lists this clonotype with a few counts. V gene TRBV2 combines with J gene TRBJ2-6; 11 bases are shared with TRBD1. Trimming took 6 bases from V and 4 from J; bases not matched to a gene: 5. The CDR3 has 16 amino acids. Germline V CDR1 and CDR2: SNHLY, FYNNEI. The CDR3 region is CASSGGTGGGANVLTF. DNA for the CDR3: TGTGCCAGCAGCGGTGGGACAGGGGGAGGGGCCAACGTCCTGACTTTC.

On this clonotype: A read error may explain this, as a much larger clone is one base away. The chain recombines TRBV27 with TRBJ2-1; D may match TRBD1 or TRBD2 (5 bases each). The CDR3 has 17 residues. CDR1 is MNHEY and CDR2 is SMNVEV in the germline V gene (reference sequence). The DNA of the CDR3 is TGTGCCATCAGTTTACCTGGCAGGGAGAGGTCCTACAATGAGCAGTTCTTC. Translation gives CAISLPGRERSYNEQFF.

The sample holds many counts of this clonotype. This sequence joins TRBV7-9 and TRBJ2-3, with 8 bases lining up with TRBD1. This CDR3 region has 16 residues. The germline V gene has CDR1 SEHNR and CDR2 FQNEAQ (reference sequence). With 5 bases clipped from V and 4 bases from J, the junction kept 11 bases outside the gene matches. CDR3 protein: CASSLWAGGLADTQYF. The CDR3 nucleotides are TGTGCCAGCAGCCTATGGGCAGGGGGCCTAGCAGATACGCAGTATTTT.

This clonotype was observed many times. V and J are TRBV20-1 and TRBJ1-6; D remains ambiguous. V shed 2 bases and J shed 10 bases, with 15 bases lying between them. The CDR3 totals 14 residues. Germline CDR1 reads DFQATT; CDR2 reads SNEGSKA (reference sequence). CDR3 residues: CSARIEGLSSPLHF. CDR3 DNA sequence: TGCAGTGCTAGAATCGAAGGATTATCCTCACCCCTCCACTTT.

This clonotype was counted at least ten times. The chain combines TRBV12-3 or TRBV12-4 with TRBJ1-1, with D unclear. The CDR3 length is 14 residues. Trimming shortened V by 4 bases and J by 1 base, and 10 bases separated the two germline ends. CDR3 in amino acids: CASSSSRRNTEAFF. The CDR3 DNA reads as TGTGCCAGCAGTTCGTCTAGGAGGAACACTGAAGCTTTCTTT.

The sample holds a few counts of this clonotype. This CDR3 is CASSPRRQGFNSPLHF. DNA of the CDR3: TGTGCCAGCAGTCCCCGGCGACAGGGGTTTAATTCACCCCTCCACTTT. This chain connects TRBV27 to TRBJ1-6, with 8 bases that match TRBD1. This CDR3 is 16 amino acids long. CDR1 MNHEY and CDR2 SMNVEV come from the germline V gene (reference sequence). V lost 5 bases and J lost 6; bases outside the gene matches: 9.

For this clonotype: Likely a read error: the CDR3 ends without its conserved phenylalanine or tryptophan. The chain carries TRBV7-3 and TRBJ1-3; D is unresolved. From germline, CDR1 is SGHTA and CDR2 FQGTGA. This CDR3 has 16 amino acids. Trimming took 1 base from V and 4 from J, leaving 14 bases between them. In DNA, the CDR3 is TGTGCCAGCAGCTTAATTGTAAGGCCAGCCGGAAACACCATATATTCT. It is translated as CASSLIVRPAGNTIYS.